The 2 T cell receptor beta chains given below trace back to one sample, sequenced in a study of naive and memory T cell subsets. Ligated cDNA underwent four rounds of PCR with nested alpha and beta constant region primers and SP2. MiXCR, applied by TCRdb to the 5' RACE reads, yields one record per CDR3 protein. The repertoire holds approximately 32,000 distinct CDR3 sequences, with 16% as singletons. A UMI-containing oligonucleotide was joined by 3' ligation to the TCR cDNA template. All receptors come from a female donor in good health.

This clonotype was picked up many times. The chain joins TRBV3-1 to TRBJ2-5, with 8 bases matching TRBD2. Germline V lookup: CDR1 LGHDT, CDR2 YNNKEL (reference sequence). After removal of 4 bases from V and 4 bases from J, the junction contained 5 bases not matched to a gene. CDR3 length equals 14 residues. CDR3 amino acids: CASSPSSGVETQYF. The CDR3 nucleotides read TGTGCCAGCAGCCCGAGTAGCGGGGTAGAGACCCAGTACTTC.

The CDR3: CASTHGLAGETQYF. The CDR3 DNA follows: TGTGCCAGCACCCATGGACTAGCAGGGGAGACCCAGTACTTC. The chain joins TRBV5-8 to TRBJ2-5; TRBD2 aligns across 8 bases. The CDR3 is 14 amino acids. V lost 6 bases, J lost 5 bases, and 9 bases stayed unmatched. In germline, CDR1 is SGHTS, CDR2 YDEGEE. The full variable domain, completed using reference TRBV5-8 and TRBJ2-5, is EAGVTQSPTHLIKTRGQQATLRCSPISGHTSVYWYQQALGLGLQFLLWYDEGEERNRGNFPPRFSGRQFPNYSSELNVNALELEDSALYLCASTHGLAGETQYFGPGTRLLVL.